This T cell receptor (beta chain) was sequenced during a study of cytomegalovirus exposure and HLA in healthy donors. Findings and caveats of the study: Within the data, a cluster of highly shared sequence variants was likely a sequencing artifact.

J lost 4 bases, V lost 2 bases, and 1 base had no gene match. The CDR3 runs 13 residues. Germline CDR1 SGDLS, CDR2 YYNGEE. In the case of this clone: What it binds is unknown.

PCR was performed using 60 Vbeta and 13 Jbeta primers. This table comes from immunoSEQ multiplex PCR, and its TCRdb copy is limited to in-frame clones, with some not included. The sample holds 100,000 or so clones, about three quarters seen once. This TCR was recovered from a woman aged 40 to 49 in good health and CMV-seropositive. The chain combines TRBV9 with TRBJ1-2; 8 bases fit TRBD1. The sequencing sample was made of PBMCs. CDR3 DNA: TGTGCCAGCAGCGTGGACAGGGCCTATGGCTACACCTTC. Translation: CASSVDRAYGYTF.